These 19 T cell receptor beta chains were all obtained from the same sample, sequenced in a study of CD4+ T cells in melanoma. Clones were read by immunoSEQ multiplex PCR, and TCRdb kept only the in-frame ones, dropping some. The sample holds about 140,000 clones, nearly 95% seen once. The receptors stem from a human donor with melanoma.

The table lists this clone with a few counts. This sequence joins TRBV2 and TRBJ1-5; D may be TRBD1 (6 bases). The CDR3 has 14 residues. Trimming removed 5 bases at V and 1 base at J, with 9 bases between. CDR1 and CDR2 (germline): SNHLY, FYNNEI. The CDR3 region is CASSRGMSNQPQHF. The DNA of the CDR3 is TGTGCCAGCAGTAGGGGGATGAGCAATCAGCCCCAGCATTTT.

The chain is built from TRBV9 and TRBJ2-7, with D tentatively TRBD2 (6 bases). The CDR3 length is 12 residues. V was cut by 3 bases and J by 8 bases, with 12 bases left in between. Germline V gives CDR1 SGDLS, CDR2 YYNGEE. CDR3 region: CASSEGTGKQYF. DNA for the CDR3: TGTGCCAGCAGCGAGGGGACTGGGAAGCAGTACTTC.

The V call is TRBV11-2, the J call TRBJ1-1, with 9 bases lining up with TRBD1. This CDR3 is 18 amino acids long. The V gene's germline CDR1 is SGHAT and CDR2 FQNNGV. V shed 2 bases and J 0 bases; nucleotides not matched to a gene: 10. The CDR3 nucleotides are TGTGCCAGCAGCTTACCGGGACAGGGCCTCCTCATGAACACTGAAGCTTTCTTT. Protein sequence: CASSLPGQGLLMNTEAFF.

V gene TRBV6-1 combines with J gene TRBJ2-3, with D uncertain. With 3 bases removed from V and 2 bases from J, the gap between germline ends came to 3 bases. Germline CDR1 MNHNS, CDR2 SASEGT. This CDR3 has 12 residues. The CDR3 DNA is TGTGCCAGCAGTGACGCCACAGATACGCAGTATTTT. Amino acid sequence: CASSDATDTQYF.

This sequence joins TRBV2 and TRBJ2-2; D could derive from TRBD1 or TRBD2 (5 bases each). The V gene lost 8 bases and the J gene lost 0 bases, with 13 bases spanning the gap. Looked up from germline, CDR1 is SNHLY and CDR2 is FYNNEI. The CDR3 spans 15 residues. The CDR3 DNA sequence: TGTGCCAGCTATGTTGGGGGTACGAACACCGGGGAGCTGTTTTTT. The encoded protein is CASYVGGTNTGELFF.

This rearrangement joins TRBV5-1 to TRBJ2-2; 8 positions agree with TRBD1. V lost 2 bases to trimming and J lost 0 bases; unmatched junction nucleotides: 9. Germline V gene lookup returns CDR1 SGHRS and CDR2 YFSETQ. CDR3 length: 18 amino acids. The CDR3 coding sequence is TGCGCCAGCAGCTTACGGGACAGGTACACCGCGAACACCGGGGAGCTGTTTTTT. Translating gives CASSLRDRYTANTGELFF. The variable domain in full, completed from reference TRBV5-1 and TRBJ2-2, reads KAGVTQTPRYLIKTRGQQVTLSCSPISGHRSVSWYQQTPGQGLQFLFEYFSETQRNKGNFPGRFSGRQFSNSRSEMNVSTLELGDSALYLCASSLRDRYTANTGELFFGEGSRLTVL.

Of note for this clone: The same CDR3 also results from other DNA sequences found in this sample. The chain carries TRBV5-1 and TRBJ1-1, with D possibly matching TRBD1 (5 bases). This CDR3 is 15 amino acids long. The V gene's germline CDR1 is SGHRS and CDR2 YFSETQ. Trimming removed 1 base at V and 3 bases at J, with 13 bases between. CDR3 DNA: TGCGCCAGCAGCTTGCAGGGAGGGAAGGACACTGAAGCTTTCTTT. Translated, it gives CASSLQGGKDTEAFF.

This chain joins TRBV6-6 and TRBJ1-6, with TRBD1 as a possible D gene (6 bases). The V end was cut by 5 bases, the J end by 7 bases, with 6 bases between. CDR1 is MNHNY, CDR2 SVGAGI, per germline (reference sequence). The CDR3 has 12 residues. The CDR3 bases are TGTGCCAGCAGTACAGGGAATTCACCCCTCCACTTT. Translating it yields CASSTGNSPLHF.

The chain links TRBV7-3 to TRBJ2-3, with D tentatively TRBD1 or TRBD2 (5 bases each). The CDR3 loop spans 16 amino acids. The germline V gene encodes CDR1 SGHTA and CDR2 FQGTGA. The ends were cut back, 5 bases at V and 3 bases at J, with 18 bases in the middle. CDR3 in amino acids: CASSPGTVRSTDTQYF. CDR3 sequence (DNA): TGTGCCAGCAGCCCGGGGACGGTCAGGTCAACAGATACGCAGTATTTT.

This chain joins TRBV19 and TRBJ1-6, with TRBD1 as a possible D gene (6 bases). This CDR3 has 15 amino acids. Trimming stripped 5 bases from V and 7 bases from J, with 15 bases between. CDR1 and CDR2 from the germline V gene are LNHDA and SQIVND (reference sequence). The CDR3 sequence: CASSDDRDINSPLHF. CDR3 nucleotide sequence: TGTGCCAGTAGTGACGACCGGGACATCAATTCACCCCTCCACTTT.

The chain uses TRBV18 and TRBJ2-5; possibly TRBD1 for D (5 bases). Deletions cut 4 bases from V and 0 bases from J, with 12 bases between. The length of the CDR3 is 15 residues. In germline, CDR1 is KGHSH, CDR2 LQKENI. CDR3 amino acids: CASSQTVSYQETQYF. DNA of the CDR3: TGTGCCAGCTCACAGACAGTCTCTTACCAAGAGACCCAGTACTTC.

The V gene is TRBV11-2, the J gene TRBJ2-5; 10 nucleotides align to TRBD2. The germline CDR1 and CDR2 sequences are SGHAT and FQNNGV. Germline trimming cut 1 base from V and 5 bases from J; bases unmatched to any gene: 16. The CDR3 is 19 amino acids. In nucleotides, the CDR3 is TGTGCCAGCAGCTTAGCCCCCCCGGGTAGCGGGGGGCTGGAGGAGACCCAGTACTTC. Translating it yields CASSLAPPGSGGLEETQYF.

The chain uses TRBV7-3 and TRBJ1-6, with D uncertain. From germline, CDR1 is SGHTA and CDR2 FQGTGA. The CDR3 is 13 amino acids. V lost 1 base to trimming and J lost 6 bases, with 4 bases between them. CDR3 protein: CASSLIFNSPLHF. The CDR3 DNA reads TGTGCCAGCAGCTTAATTTTTAATTCACCCCTCCACTTT.

The chain carries TRBV12-5 and TRBJ1-2, with TRBD1 identical over 8 bases. The CDR3 covers 19 residues. CDR1 is LGHNT and CDR2 is FRNRAP in the germline V gene. The junction had 13 bases not matched to a gene; V was cut back by 0 bases and J by 1 base. Here the CDR3 reads CASGLVSWDRQRVNYGYTF. As DNA, the CDR3 is TGTGCTAGTGGTTTGGTATCCTGGGACAGGCAACGAGTTAACTATGGCTACACCTTC.

This chain uses TRBV27 with TRBJ1-2; perhaps TRBD1 as D (5 bases). The CDR3 consists of 13 residues. V shed 5 bases and J shed 2 bases, with 9 bases lying between them. Germline loops: CDR1 MNHEY, CDR2 SMNVEV (reference sequence). The CDR3 is CASSQGVNYGYTF. For the CDR3, the DNA is TGTGCCAGCAGTCAGGGCGTGAACTATGGCTACACCTTC.

V gene TRBV7-6 combines with J gene TRBJ2-7; D is undetermined. Per the germline V gene, CDR1 is SGHVS and CDR2 is FNYEAQ. V dropped 1 base and J dropped 5 bases, with 12 bases sitting between them. The CDR3 spans 14 residues. CDR3 sequence (DNA): TGTGCCAGCAGCTTAGTTCTGGGTCCCAACGAGCAGTACTTC. Amino acid sequence: CASSLVLGPNEQYF.

The chain has TRBV5-1 and TRBJ2-5, with D perhaps matching TRBD1 (5 bases). The germline gives CDR1 SGHRS, CDR2 YFSETQ. Trimming cost V 0 bases and J 4 bases, with 16 bases left between them. The CDR3 is 16 amino acids. This CDR3 is CASSLGLTDYAETQYF. In DNA, the CDR3 is TGCGCCAGCAGCTTGGGGTTGACAGATTATGCAGAGACCCAGTACTTC.

The chain employs TRBV27 and TRBJ1-1; the D is unclear. V was trimmed by 5 bases and J by 6 bases, leaving 13 bases between them. Germline V gene sequence: CDR1 MNHEY, CDR2 SMNVEV (reference sequence). This CDR3 is built from 13 residues. The CDR3 DNA reads as TGTGCCAGCAGTCTGATTGGACGGCCTGAAGCTTTCTTT. It is translated as CASSLIGRPEAFF.

The chain carries TRBV2 and TRBJ1-6; D is unresolved. This CDR3 is 11 amino acids long. V shed 6 bases and J shed 9 bases, with 6 bases lying between them. Germline CDR1 SNHLY, CDR2 FYNNEI. CDR3 amino acids: CASRRGSPLHF. CDR3 nucleotide sequence: TGTGCCAGCAGGCGAGGTTCACCCCTCCACTTT.